A single sample is the source of the 13 T cell receptor beta chains below, sequenced in a study of early T cells in non-severe SARS-CoV-2 infection. TCRdb analysed the 5' RACE reads with MiXCR anew, one entry per CDR3 protein. The sample yields about 80,000 distinct CDR3 sequences, about an eighth seen once. Sample: whole blood. The receptors originated from an adult who was a healthcare worker with PCR-confirmed SARS-CoV-2 infection or an uninfected control (not recorded which).

This clonotype was detected many times. This chain uses TRBV10-3 with TRBJ2-7; D is ambiguous. The CDR3 loop spans 15 amino acids. The V and J ends lost 10 bases and 0 bases respectively, with 19 bases between them. Germline values: CDR1 ENHRY, CDR2 SYGVKD. The CDR3 region has the DNA TGTGCCACCAACATCGCCGTCTCGAGCTCCTACGAGCAGTACTTC. Its protein product is CATNIAVSSSYEQYF.

The table lists this clonotype with a few counts. The DNA of the CDR3 is TGTGCCAGCAGCGCAGGAGGGCCGTACGAGCAGTACTTC. This sequence encodes CASSAGGPYEQYF. J is TRBJ2-7 and V is TRBV7-6; D possibly corresponds to TRBD2 (6 bases). Trimming cost V 5 bases and J 4 bases, with 12 bases left between them. This CDR3 comprises 13 residues. The germline gives CDR1 SGHVS, CDR2 FNYEAQ.

Only a few counts were recorded for this clonotype. The V gene is TRBV11-2, the J gene TRBJ1-2, with 12 bases lining up with TRBD1. The CDR3 loop spans 16 amino acids. The V gene end was trimmed by 8 bases and the J gene end by 7 bases; junction bases not matched to a gene: 14. Germline CDR1 SGHAT, CDR2 FQNNGV. The CDR3 DNA sequence: TGTGCCAGCGGACGGGACAGGGGGCGTCCTCAGACTGGCTACACCTTC. Translating gives CASGRDRGRPQTGYTF.

The CDR3 region is CASRPDRYEQYF. The DNA for the CDR3 is TGTGCCAGCAGACCTGACCGATACGAGCAGTACTTC. This chain uses TRBV6-5 with TRBJ2-7, with D uncertain. Trimming cost V 6 bases and J 4 bases, with 10 bases left between them. This CDR3 contains 12 residues. Germline lookup yields CDR1 MNHEY and CDR2 SVGAGI.

This clonotype turned up a few times. The chain uses TRBV6-6 and TRBJ2-1; D is ambiguous. V dropped 2 bases and J dropped 5 bases, with 10 bases sitting between them. Germline V CDR1 and CDR2: MNHNY, SVGAGI (reference sequence). The CDR3 loop spans 14 amino acids. The CDR3 is CASSYPNNDNEQFF. DNA for the CDR3: TGTGCCAGCAGTTACCCAAACAACGACAATGAGCAGTTCTTC.

The chain recombines TRBV24-1 with TRBJ2-2, with D unresolved. V was pared by 1 base and J by 6 bases, with 11 bases between. CDR3 length equals 15 residues. CDR1 is KGHDR and CDR2 is SFDVKD in the germline V gene. The CDR3 DNA reads TGTGCCACCAGTGATTTCGGGTCCCTGGCCGGGGAGCTGTTTTTT. Translating gives CATSDFGSLAGELFF.

This clonotype was observed a handful of times. The rearrangement uses TRBV21-1 and TRBJ2-3; no check of the table's D call, TRBD1, against the DNA was made. TRBV21-1 has pseudogene status. CDR3 length equals 14 residues. The CDR3 nucleotides read TGTGCCATCCGCCGGGACACGAGCACAGATACGCAGTATTTT. Encoded protein: CAIRRDTSTDTQYF.

This clonotype was recorded at least ten times. The chain uses TRBV20-1 and TRBJ2-4, with 9 bases that match TRBD1. Per germline, CDR1 DFQATT and CDR2 SNEGSKA (reference sequence). With V trimmed by 6 bases and J by 6 bases, 9 bases remained unmatched. This CDR3 has 14 amino acids. The CDR3 here is CSAGGGTGLNIQYF. The CDR3 DNA follows: TGCAGTGCCGGGGGAGGGACAGGGCTAAACATTCAGTACTTC.

The genes are TRBV9 and TRBJ1-5; D is unresolved. The CDR3 covers 15 residues. The germline V gene has CDR1 SGDLS and CDR2 YYNGEE. V lost 0 bases to trimming and J lost 7 bases, with 14 bases between them. DNA of the CDR3: TGTGCCAGCAGCGTAGGGCCCGAGGCGGGGCAGCCCCAGCATTTT. Amino acids: CASSVGPEAGQPQHF.

This clonotype showed up just a few times. The V and J genes are TRBV7-2 and TRBJ2-1; 9 nucleotides align to TRBD2. Germline-derived CDR1 and CDR2 are SGHTA and FQGNSA. The CDR3 runs to 13 residues. V lost 2 bases to trimming and J lost 15 bases; unmatched junction nucleotides: 8. The CDR3 region is CASSLSRLTSGFF. The CDR3 nucleotides read TGTGCCAGCAGCTTATCTCGGTTGACTAGCGGGTTCTTC. Together with reference TRBV7-2 and TRBJ2-1, the CDR3 gives the full variable domain: GAGVSQSPSNKVTEKGKDVELRCDPISGHTALYWYRQSLGQGLEFLIYFQGNSAPDKSGLPSDRFSAERTGGSVSTLTIQRTQQEDSAVYLCASSLSRLTSGFFGPGTRLTVL.

This clonotype was recorded a few times. The V call is TRBV6-1, the J call TRBJ1-1, with TRBD1 matching over 10 bases. The V gene's germline CDR1 is MNHNS and CDR2 SASEGT. The J segment lost 0 bases and the V segment lost 11 bases, leaving 3 bases of the junction unmatched. CDR3 length: 13 residues. CDR3 nucleotide sequence: TGTGCCGGAGACAGGGGGCTGAACACTGAAGCTTTCTTT. Translated: CAGDRGLNTEAFF.

The chain combines TRBV11-1 with TRBJ2-1; 9 bases are a match to TRBD2. Germline assignment: CDR1 SGHAT and CDR2 FQDESV (reference sequence). V gave up 5 bases and J gave up 9 bases; unmatched junction bases: 11. This CDR3 has 15 amino acids. CDR3 protein: CASSQLAGEVGEQFF. The CDR3 region has the DNA TGTGCCAGCAGCCAATTAGCGGGAGAGGTTGGTGAGCAGTTCTTC.

This clonotype was found a few times. V and J are TRBV6-6 and TRBJ2-4; TRBD1 is a possible D gene (6 bases). V was pared by 5 bases and J by 2 bases, with 16 bases between. The CDR3 spans 16 residues. Germline CDR1 MNHNY, CDR2 SVGAGI (reference sequence). Here the CDR3 reads CASSTTRDTSKNIQYF. CDR3 in DNA: TGTGCCAGCAGTACCACCCGGGACACCTCCAAAAACATTCAGTACTTC.